A selection of T cell receptor beta chains follows, all from one sample in a study of regulatory T cells in long-lasting Graves disease. Each CDR3 protein is one row after TCRdb ran MiXCR on the multiplex PCR reads. Of about 400,000 distinct CDR3 sequences listed, 15% are singletons. These records were also assigned to another study, of T cells in Graves' hyperthyroidism and ophthalmopathy.

The sample in question was peripheral blood mononuclear cells (PBMCs), obtained at new diagnosis, from a patient treated with antithyroid drugs. Receptors were obtained from a woman between 35 and 50 years old with Graves disease. CDR3s include the opening cysteine and the closing phenylalanine or tryptophan. The order of the fields is J gene, V gene, D gene, clone size, CDR3 DNA, CDR3 protein. A D gene is named only where the DNA matches it firmly. Rows give clone size only sometimes, using once, few, many, or a class for an expanded clone.

J gene: TRBJ2-3
V gene: TRBV5-6
D gene: TRBD2
clone size: few
CDR3 DNA: TGTGCCAGCAGCTCCACCCTAGCGGGAGTAGTGGATACGCAGTATTTT
CDR3 protein: CASSSTLAGVVDTQYF

J gene: TRBJ2-1
V gene: TRBV29-1
D gene: TRBD2
clone size: many
CDR3 DNA: TGCAGCGTTGGACTAGCGGGTTACAATGAGCAGTTCTTC
CDR3 protein: CSVGLAGYNEQFF

J gene: TRBJ1-2
V gene: TRBV7-9
D gene: TRBD1
clone size: -
CDR3 DNA: TGTGCCAGCAGCTTCAACCCGCAGGGGGCTAACTATGGCTACACCTTC
CDR3 protein: CASSFNPQGANYGYTF

J gene: TRBJ1-4
V gene: TRBV18
D gene: -
clone size: -
CDR3 DNA: TGTGCCAGCTCGCCTACCGTCGGTGAAAAACTGTTTTTT
CDR3 protein: CASSPTVGEKLFF

J gene: TRBJ2-1
V gene: TRBV12-5
D gene: TRBD2
clone size: many
CDR3 DNA: TGTGCTAGTGGTTTGGGACTAGCGGGTATCTCCTACAATGAGCAGTTCTTC
CDR3 protein: CASGLGLAGISYNEQFF

J gene: TRBJ2-7
V gene: TRBV30
D gene: TRBD2
clone size: -
CDR3 DNA: TGTGCCTGGAGTAGGTCGGGAGGTCTCTACGAGCAGTACTTC
CDR3 protein: CAWSRSGGLYEQYF

J gene: TRBJ2-2
V gene: TRBV20-1
D gene: -
clone size: -
CDR3 DNA: TGCAGTGCTAGAGCACCTAGCGCGATCGCGAACACCGGGGAGCTGTTTTTT
CDR3 protein: CSARAPSAIANTGELFF

J gene: TRBJ1-5
V gene: TRBV6-1
D gene: TRBD1
clone size: few
CDR3 DNA: TGTGCCAGCAGACCCACAGGGGGCAATCAGCCCCAGCATTTT
CDR3 protein: CASRPTGGNQPQHF

J gene: TRBJ1-5
V gene: TRBV28
D gene: -
clone size: many
CDR3 DNA: TGTGCCAGCAGTTTTCCAGATTTCAGCAATCAGCCCCAGCATTTT
CDR3 protein: CASSFPDFSNQPQHF

J gene: TRBJ2-3
V gene: TRBV7-6
D gene: -
clone size: many
CDR3 DNA: TGTGCCAGCAGCTCTAGTACCTCCACAGATACGCAGTATTTT
CDR3 protein: CASSSSTSTDTQYF

J gene: TRBJ2-1
V gene: TRBV6-2/TRBV6-3
D gene: TRBD2
clone size: -
CDR3 DNA: TGTGCCAGCAAGAGCGGGAGAGGTAGCTATGAGCAGTTCTTC
CDR3 protein: CASKSGRGSYEQFF

J gene: TRBJ2-5
V gene: TRBV19
D gene: -
clone size: -
CDR3 DNA: TGTGCCAGTAGTATCGGCAGAGTTCAAGAGACCCAGTACTTC
CDR3 protein: CASSIGRVQETQYF

J gene: TRBJ1-2
V gene: TRBV6-2/TRBV6-3
D gene: -
clone size: many
CDR3 DNA: TGTGCCAGCAGTTACACCTTGGAAGGCTACACCTTC
CDR3 protein: CASSYTLEGYTF

J gene: TRBJ1-4
V gene: TRBV3-1
D gene: -
clone size: few
CDR3 DNA: TGTGCCAGCAGCCAAGTTCGGGGGGAGGAAAAACTGTTTTTT
CDR3 protein: CASSQVRGEEKLFF

J gene: TRBJ2-2
V gene: TRBV5-4
D gene: TRBD2
clone size: -
CDR3 DNA: TGTGCCAGCAGACAAGGACTAGCGGGAGGGTCCGGGGAGCTGTTTTTT
CDR3 protein: CASRQGLAGGSGELFF

J gene: TRBJ1-1
V gene: TRBV20-1
D gene: -
clone size: many
CDR3 DNA: TGCAGTGCTAGCCCGAATACAGCATCGAACACTGAAGCTTTCTTT
CDR3 protein: CSASPNTASNTEAFF

J gene: TRBJ2-1
V gene: TRBV18
D gene: -
clone size: few
CDR3 DNA: TGTGCCAGCCACCTCCGCAAGGAGGGGTCGTACAATGAGCAGTTCTTC
CDR3 protein: CASHLRKEGSYNEQFF

J gene: TRBJ2-2
V gene: TRBV7-9
D gene: -
clone size: many
CDR3 DNA: TGTGCCACCCAGGGGCCTTGGGGCGGGGAGCTGTTTTTT
CDR3 protein: CATQGPWGGELFF

J gene: TRBJ1-1
V gene: TRBV15
D gene: TRBD1
clone size: -
CDR3 DNA: TGTGCCACCAGCAGAGAAGGGACAGGGGGCAGTGAAGCTTTCTTT
CDR3 protein: CATSREGTGGSEAFF

J gene: TRBJ2-7
V gene: TRBV18
D gene: -
clone size: many
CDR3 DNA: TGTGCCAGCTCACCTCCCATGGCACAGGTCTACGAGCAGTACTTC
CDR3 protein: CASSPPMAQVYEQYF

J gene: TRBJ1-5
V gene: TRBV2
D gene: -
clone size: many
CDR3 DNA: TGTGCCAGCAGTGAAAATAGGAATCAGCCCCAGCATTTT
CDR3 protein: CASSENRNQPQHF

J gene: TRBJ2-1
V gene: TRBV11-2
D gene: TRBD2
clone size: many
CDR3 DNA: TGTGCCAGCAGCTTATACGGGGGGAGTAACAATGAGCAGTTCTTC
CDR3 protein: CASSLYGGSNNEQFF

J gene: TRBJ1-2
V gene: TRBV19
D gene: TRBD1
clone size: many
CDR3 DNA: TGTGCCAGTACCCCCCGGGACAGGGAGTACTATGGCTACACCTTC
CDR3 protein: CASTPRDREYYGYTF

J gene: TRBJ2-3
V gene: TRBV7-8
D gene: -
clone size: many
CDR3 DNA: TGTGCCAGCAGCTTATCTTCTTCGGGATCAGATACGCAGTATTTT
CDR3 protein: CASSLSSSGSDTQYF

J gene: TRBJ2-2
V gene: TRBV9
D gene: -
clone size: few
CDR3 DNA: TGTGCCAGCAGCGTCAGCGACCAGGGGAACACCGGGGAGCTGTTTTTT
CDR3 protein: CASSVSDQGNTGELFF

J gene: TRBJ2-4
V gene: TRBV7-8
D gene: -
clone size: few
CDR3 DNA: TGTGCCAGCAGCTTAGGACAGTCAGCCAAAAACATTCAGTACTTC
CDR3 protein: CASSLGQSAKNIQYF

J gene: TRBJ2-7
V gene: TRBV27
D gene: -
clone size: many
CDR3 DNA: TGTGCCAGCAGTTTTGGGGACTTGGGACAGCCCTACGAGCAGTACTTC
CDR3 protein: CASSFGDLGQPYEQYF

J gene: TRBJ1-1
V gene: TRBV27
D gene: -
clone size: many
CDR3 DNA: TGTGCCAGCAGTTTAAGGGGGGAGGCCACTGAAGCTTTCTTT
CDR3 protein: CASSLRGEATEAFF

J gene: TRBJ2-2
V gene: TRBV10-2
D gene: -
clone size: few
CDR3 DNA: TGCGCCAGCAGGGGCAGGAGGTCGAACACCGGGGAGCTGTTTTTT
CDR3 protein: CASRGRRSNTGELFF

J gene: TRBJ2-5
V gene: TRBV10-3
D gene: -
clone size: many
CDR3 DNA: TGTGCCATCAGCAACCCGACGGTACAAGAGACCCAGTACTTC
CDR3 protein: CAISNPTVQETQYF

J gene: TRBJ2-6
V gene: TRBV6-1
D gene: -
clone size: -
CDR3 DNA: TGTGCCAGCTCGCAGGGGCCCAGCTCTGGGGCCAACGTCCTGACTTTC
CDR3 protein: CASSQGPSSGANVLTF

J gene: TRBJ2-7
V gene: TRBV4-1
D gene: -
clone size: few
CDR3 DNA: TGCGCCAGCAGCCAAGATGAACAAGGCTACGAGCAGTACTTC
CDR3 protein: CASSQDEQGYEQYF

J gene: TRBJ2-6
V gene: TRBV6-5
D gene: TRBD2
clone size: few
CDR3 DNA: TGTGCCAGCAGTTGGGGGACTAGCGGAATCTCTGGGGCCAACGTCCTGACTTTC
CDR3 protein: CASSWGTSGISGANVLTF

J gene: TRBJ2-7
V gene: TRBV13
D gene: -
clone size: many
CDR3 DNA: TGTGCCAGCAGGTCAGGGACCATGGGGGAGCAGTACTTC
CDR3 protein: CASRSGTMGEQYF

J gene: TRBJ2-7
V gene: TRBV11-3
D gene: -
clone size: many
CDR3 DNA: TGTGCCAGCAGCTTTTTAGCAGGATGGACCTACGAGCAGTACTTC
CDR3 protein: CASSFLAGWTYEQYF

J gene: TRBJ1-1
V gene: TRBV11-2
D gene: -
clone size: -
CDR3 DNA: TGTGCCAGCAGCTTAGTTAGGAATCGGCGGCAGGGTTACACTGAAGCTTTCTTT
CDR3 protein: CASSLVRNRRQGYTEAFF

J gene: TRBJ2-7
V gene: TRBV24-1
D gene: TRBD2
clone size: many
CDR3 DNA: TGTGCCACCGGGGCTAGCGGGAGTCCGATTTACGAGCAGTACTTC
CDR3 protein: CATGASGSPIYEQYF

J gene: TRBJ1-1
V gene: TRBV6-2/TRBV6-3
D gene: -
clone size: many
CDR3 DNA: TGTGCCAGCACCGAGCCAGGGCGGAACACTGAAGCTTTCTTT
CDR3 protein: CASTEPGRNTEAFF

J gene: TRBJ1-2
V gene: TRBV3-1
D gene: -
clone size: many
CDR3 DNA: TGTGCCAGCAGACAACAAAACAGCTACTATGGCTACACCTTC
CDR3 protein: CASRQQNSYYGYTF

J gene: TRBJ1-5
V gene: TRBV12-3/TRBV12-4
D gene: -
clone size: few
CDR3 DNA: TGTGCCAGCAGCCCCGGGGTTCAGCCCCAGCATTTT
CDR3 protein: CASSPGVQPQHF

J gene: TRBJ2-5
V gene: TRBV9
D gene: -
clone size: -
CDR3 DNA: TGTGCCAGCAGCGTAGAGGTGGGGCGAGAGACCCAGTACTTC
CDR3 protein: CASSVEVGRETQYF

J gene: TRBJ2-3
V gene: TRBV2
D gene: -
clone size: many
CDR3 DNA: TGTGCCAGCAGGAAGCGGAGCACAGATACGCAGTATTTT
CDR3 protein: CASRKRSTDTQYF

J gene: TRBJ2-7
V gene: TRBV6-5
D gene: -
clone size: many
CDR3 DNA: TGTGCCAGCAGTTACCAGGGTCAACCCTACGAGCAGTACTTC
CDR3 protein: CASSYQGQPYEQYF

J gene: TRBJ1-6
V gene: TRBV27
D gene: -
clone size: many
CDR3 DNA: TGTGCCAGCAGTAGCGGAGTGGGGGTGAATTCACCCCTCCACTTT
CDR3 protein: CASSSGVGVNSPLHF

J gene: TRBJ2-7
V gene: TRBV11-2
D gene: -
clone size: many
CDR3 DNA: TGTGCCAGCAGCTGGGGGCGGGAGTTCTCCTACGAGCAGTACTTC
CDR3 protein: CASSWGREFSYEQYF

J gene: TRBJ2-7
V gene: TRBV7-2
D gene: -
clone size: few
CDR3 DNA: TGTGCCAGCAGGCCGGGACCAACCTCCTACGAGCAGTACTTC
CDR3 protein: CASRPGPTSYEQYF

J gene: TRBJ2-7
V gene: TRBV28
D gene: TRBD1
clone size: many
CDR3 DNA: TGTGCCAGCGCCGAACCGAGACAGGGGCTACTCTACGAGCAGTACTTC
CDR3 protein: CASAEPRQGLLYEQYF

J gene: TRBJ2-2
V gene: TRBV3-1
D gene: -
clone size: -
CDR3 DNA: TGTGCCAGCAAAAGACACCTTACCGGGGAGCTGTTTTTT
CDR3 protein: CASKRHLTGELFF

J gene: TRBJ1-5
V gene: TRBV27
D gene: -
clone size: many
CDR3 DNA: TGTGCCAGCAGCTTATTAGGTCAGCCCCAGCATTTT
CDR3 protein: CASSLLGQPQHF